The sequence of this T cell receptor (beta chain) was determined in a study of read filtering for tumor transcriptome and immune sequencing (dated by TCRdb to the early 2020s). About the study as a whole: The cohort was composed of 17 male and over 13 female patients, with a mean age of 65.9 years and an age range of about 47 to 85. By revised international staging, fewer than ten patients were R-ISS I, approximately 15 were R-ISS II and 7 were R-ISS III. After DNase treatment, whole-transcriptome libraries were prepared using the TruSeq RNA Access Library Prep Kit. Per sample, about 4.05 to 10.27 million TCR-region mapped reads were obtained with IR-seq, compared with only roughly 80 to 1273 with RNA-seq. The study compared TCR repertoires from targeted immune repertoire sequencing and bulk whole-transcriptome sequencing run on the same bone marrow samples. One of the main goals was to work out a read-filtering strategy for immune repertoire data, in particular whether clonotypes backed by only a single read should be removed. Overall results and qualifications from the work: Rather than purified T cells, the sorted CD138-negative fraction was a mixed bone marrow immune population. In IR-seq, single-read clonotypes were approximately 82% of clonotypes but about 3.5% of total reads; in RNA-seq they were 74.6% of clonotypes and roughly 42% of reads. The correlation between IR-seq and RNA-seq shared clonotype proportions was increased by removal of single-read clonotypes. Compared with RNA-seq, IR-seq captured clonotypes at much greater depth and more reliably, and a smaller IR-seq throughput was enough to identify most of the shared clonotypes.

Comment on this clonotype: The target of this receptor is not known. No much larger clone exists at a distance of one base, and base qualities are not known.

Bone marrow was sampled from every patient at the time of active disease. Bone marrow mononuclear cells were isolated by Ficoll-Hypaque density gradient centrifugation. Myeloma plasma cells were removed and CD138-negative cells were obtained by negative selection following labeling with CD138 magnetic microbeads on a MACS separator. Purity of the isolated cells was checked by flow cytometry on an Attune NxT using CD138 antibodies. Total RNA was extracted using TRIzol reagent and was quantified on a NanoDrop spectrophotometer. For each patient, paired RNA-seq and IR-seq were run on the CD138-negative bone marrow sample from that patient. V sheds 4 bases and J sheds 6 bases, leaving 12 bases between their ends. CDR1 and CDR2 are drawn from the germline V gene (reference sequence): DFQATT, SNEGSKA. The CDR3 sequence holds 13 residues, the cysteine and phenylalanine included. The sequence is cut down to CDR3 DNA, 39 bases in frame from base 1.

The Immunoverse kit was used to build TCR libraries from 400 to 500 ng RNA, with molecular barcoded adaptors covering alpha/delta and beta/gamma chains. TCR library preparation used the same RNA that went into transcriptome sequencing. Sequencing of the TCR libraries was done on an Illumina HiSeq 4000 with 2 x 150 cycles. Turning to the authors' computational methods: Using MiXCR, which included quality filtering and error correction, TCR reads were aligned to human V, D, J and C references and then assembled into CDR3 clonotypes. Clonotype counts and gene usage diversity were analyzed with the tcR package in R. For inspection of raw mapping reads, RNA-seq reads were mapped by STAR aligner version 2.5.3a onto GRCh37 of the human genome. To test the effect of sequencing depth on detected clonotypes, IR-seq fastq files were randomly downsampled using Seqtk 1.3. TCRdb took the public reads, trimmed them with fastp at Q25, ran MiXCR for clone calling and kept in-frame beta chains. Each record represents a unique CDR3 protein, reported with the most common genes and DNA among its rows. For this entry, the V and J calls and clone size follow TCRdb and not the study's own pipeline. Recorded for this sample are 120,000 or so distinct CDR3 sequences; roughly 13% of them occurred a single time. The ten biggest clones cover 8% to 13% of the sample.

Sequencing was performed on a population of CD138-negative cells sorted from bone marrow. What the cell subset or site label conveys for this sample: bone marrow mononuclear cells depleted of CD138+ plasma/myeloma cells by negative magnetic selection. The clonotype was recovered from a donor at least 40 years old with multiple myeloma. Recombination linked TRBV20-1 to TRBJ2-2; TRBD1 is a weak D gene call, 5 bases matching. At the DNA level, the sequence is TGCAGTGCTAAGGGGCCAGTACCCGGGGAGCTGTTTTTT. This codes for CSAKGPVPGELFF.